The present TCR beta chain was sequenced within a study of CD8+ T cells in alopecia areata. This sample's treatment: oral pan-JAK inhibitor, 5-10 mg twice daily. cDNA reverse transcribed from extracted RNA served as the sequencing template. Sequencing used immunoSEQ multiplex PCR; TCRdb keeps in-frame clones, though not all of them. The table lists approximately 280,000 clones, 58% of them singletons. The germline gives CDR1 SQVTM, CDR2 ANQGSEA. V dropped 6 bases and J dropped 3 bases, with 14 bases sitting between them. CDR3 length equals 13 residues. The chain is built from TRBV29-1 and TRBJ2-5; D is perhaps TRBD1 or TRBD2 (6 bases each). The receptor's source is a human donor with alopecia areata. Material: CD4+ T cells sorted from blood, obtained at week 24, from a patient treated with tofacitinib. CDR3 region: CSVEQGGKETQYF. The CDR3 DNA is TGCAGCGTCGAACAGGGAGGAAAAGAGACCCAGTACTTC.